The entry that follows covers one T cell receptor (beta chain) sequence. J lost 6 bases, V lost 4 bases, and 11 bases had no gene match. The CDR3 has 18 residues. Germline V gene lookup returns CDR1 LGHDT and CDR2 YNNKEL (reference sequence). Original methodology: Reference gene primers were amplified, and this amplification served to estimate nucleated cell counts. Only in-frame clones appear in the TCRdb table, and some are missing; sequencing was by immunoSEQ multiplex PCR. That table supplies the V and J calls and clone size; D and trimming were determined from the DNA. The sample gives 90,000 to 130,000 clones, over 80% of which show up once; under 0.85% is in the top ten. This entry comes from a study of blood T cell repertoires in COVID-19. Turning to the study itself: Samples of COVID-19 (acute and convalescent) were obtained from the United States, Italy and Spain. Sources were T cells, B-cell-depleted T cells, or PBMCs; the material itself was cDNA or gDNA.

This receptor was obtained from a woman in her seventies with acute or convalescent COVID-19. The J gene is TRBJ2-1, the V gene TRBV3-1 (or the pseudogene TRBV3-2); 14 bases are shared with TRBD2. Sequenced: peripheral blood. The CDR3 DNA reads as TGTGCCAGCAGCCCCCTCCCGGTGGGACTAGCGGGAGTCAATGAGCAGTTCTTC. This encodes CASSPLPVGLAGVNEQFF.